This T cell receptor beta chain originates from a study of human thymus T cells. Some clones are missing from TCRdb's copy, which holds only in-frame ones; the method was immunoSEQ multiplex PCR. The repertoire includes 55,000 to 70,000 clones, 94% of them detected once, and less than 7% sits in the top ten. Per the germline V gene, CDR1 is MGHDK and CDR2 is SYGVNS. This CDR3 region has 16 residues. V was clipped by 3 bases and J by 2 bases, with 14 bases between them. The chain combines TRBV25-1 with TRBJ1-5; D not resolved. Material for sequencing was blood. The clonotype originates from a boy younger than two with a congenital heart defect but otherwise immunologically healthy. As DNA, the CDR3 is TGTGCCAGCAGTGATAACCTCGACCCTGGCAATCAGCCCCAGCATTTT. This gives the protein CASSDNLDPGNQPQHF.